Presented here are 14 T cell receptor beta chains from one specimen sequenced in a study of identical twins (TCRdb year 2016). Library creation used 5' RACE. Sequencing was performed on an Illumina HiSeq 2000. Using fastp trimming at Q25 and MiXCR clonotype assembly, TCRdb reanalyzed the public sequencing data and kept in-frame beta chains. Each CDR3 protein appears once, grouped with its most common genes and DNA. This sample gives fewer than 250,000 distinct CDR3 sequences in total; over 8% of them show up just once. The leading ten clones occupy just over 5% of the sample. Sequencing used memory (CD45RO+) T cells sorted from blood. The sample's cell subset or site label, in plain terms: CD45RO+ enriched T cells. These receptors were obtained from a woman between 18 and 29 years old in good health.

This clonotype was seen a handful of times. The V gene is TRBV19, the J gene TRBJ1-1; D is unresolved. CDR3 size: 15 residues. Trimming left V 3 bases short and J 1 base short, with 12 bases between. CDR1 and CDR2 (germline): LNHDA, SQIVND (reference sequence). The CDR3: CASSIIGERNTEAFF. DNA of the CDR3: TGTGCCAGTAGTATTATCGGGGAGCGGAACACTGAAGCTTTCTTT.

The chain recombines TRBV2 with TRBJ2-3; TRBD1 matches 8 bases. Germline trimming cut 2 bases from V and 3 bases from J; bases unmatched to any gene: 1. Germline CDR1 SNHLY, CDR2 FYNNEI. The CDR3 is 14 residues long. CDR3 in DNA: TGTGCCAGCAGTGAACAGGGGGCGACAGATACGCAGTATTTT. Translating gives CASSEQGATDTQYF.

The chain links TRBV16 to TRBJ2-1; 11 bases fit TRBD2. V lost 4 bases to trimming and J lost 2 bases; unmatched junction nucleotides: 10. Germline CDR1 KGHSY, CDR2 FQNENV. This CDR3 spans 18 amino acids. The CDR3 spells CASSPRPGLAGTYNEQFF. For the CDR3, the DNA is TGTGCCAGCAGCCCCCGCCCAGGACTAGCGGGCACCTACAATGAGCAGTTCTTC.

The chain is built from TRBV1 and TRBJ2-7. TRBV1 is reported as a pseudogene. This CDR3 region has 14 residues. The CDR3: CTSSQDGVTYEQYF. The CDR3 DNA sequence: TGCACCAGCAGCCAAGACGGAGTAACCTACGAGCAGTACTTC.

This clonotype was observed a few times. The chain is built from TRBV6-2 or TRBV6-3 and TRBJ2-1; 7 bases are a match to TRBD2. V was pared by 6 bases and J by 3 bases, with 8 bases of the junction left unmatched. CDR1 and CDR2 (germline): MNHEY, SVGEGT. This CDR3 is 15 amino acids long. The DNA of the CDR3 is TGTGCCAGCAGCCGGAGCGGGAACCTCTACAATGAGCAGTTCTTC. It specifies CASSRSGNLYNEQFF.

The chain has TRBV20-1 and TRBJ1-2, with TRBD1 matching over 9 bases. The CDR3 length is 13 residues. Germline CDR1 DFQATT, CDR2 SNEGSKA (reference sequence). V shed 6 bases and J 4 bases; nucleotides not matched to a gene: 6. In nucleotides, the CDR3 is TGCAGTGCGCATGGGGACAGGGCCTATGGCTACACCTTC. It specifies CSAHGDRAYGYTF.

The J gene is TRBJ2-1, the V gene TRBV20-1; 10 nucleotides match TRBD2. In germline, CDR1 is DFQATT, CDR2 SNEGSKA (reference sequence). CDR3 length equals 13 residues. J gave up 6 bases and V 5 bases, and 4 bases lay outside the gene matches. CDR3 DNA sequence: TGCAGTGCTCTAGCGGGAGTGGGCAATGAGCAGTTCTTC. Translating it yields CSALAGVGNEQFF.

The chain uses TRBV20-1 and TRBJ1-2; D ambiguous. Trimming removed 2 bases at V and 7 bases at J, with 26 bases between. The CDR3 runs to 17 residues. Germline V gene lookup returns CDR1 DFQATT and CDR2 SNEGSKA (reference sequence). CDR3 residues: CSARPLNAGTLRLGYTF. The CDR3 DNA reads TGCAGTGCTAGACCTCTCAATGCCGGCACACTAAGGCTTGGCTACACCTTC.

In its sample, this clonotype was seen many times. V is TRBV12-3 or TRBV12-4 and J is TRBJ2-7, with a tentative D call TRBD2 (5 bases). The V and J ends lost 2 bases and 3 bases respectively, with 8 bases between them. The CDR3 totals 13 residues. This CDR3 is CASSLKRIYEQYF. The CDR3 coding sequence is TGTGCCAGCAGTTTAAAGCGGATCTACGAGCAGTACTTC.

The chain couples TRBV20-1 to TRBJ2-2; D uncertain. The CDR3 loop spans 13 amino acids. V was clipped by 2 bases and J by 6 bases, with 10 bases between them. CDR1 DFQATT and CDR2 SNEGSKA come from the germline V gene (reference sequence). CDR3 residues: CSARRALAGELFF. The DNA for the CDR3 is TGCAGTGCTAGAAGAGCCCTGGCCGGGGAGCTGTTTTTT.

As concerns this clonotype: At one of its ends the junction is not consistent with the germline gene, which may arise from a read error. Here the CDR3 DNA reads TGCAGTGCAAGAGGACAGGGGATATCTCAGTCCTACAATGAGCAGTTCTTC. Protein: CSARGQGISQSYNEQFF. This sequence joins TRBV20-1 and TRBJ2-1, with TRBD1 matching over 9 bases. Germline assignment: CDR1 DFQATT and CDR2 SNEGSKA (reference sequence). The CDR3 totals 17 residues.

V usage is TRBV20-1 and J usage is TRBJ1-2; D is ambiguous. This CDR3 contains 13 residues. Germline CDR1 DFQATT, CDR2 SNEGSKA (reference sequence). Trimming left V 3 bases short and J 4 bases short, with 12 bases between. The CDR3 bases are TGCAGTGCTAGCTCACCAAGCCGCTATGGCTACACCTTC. Its protein product is CSASSPSRYGYTF.

The J gene is TRBJ2-5, the V gene TRBV29-1; D is tentatively TRBD1 or TRBD2 (6 bases each). CDR1 and CDR2 (germline): SQVTM, ANQGSEA. There are 15 residues in the CDR3. V was cut by 4 bases and J by 5 bases, with 20 bases left in between. Written as DNA, the CDR3 is TGCAGCGTTGGGGGAGTATTACAGGGAGGCGAGACCCAGTACTTC. It encodes CSVGGVLQGGETQYF.

This clonotype was counted ten times or more. CDR3 residues: CASSPPTGGYERYTF. The CDR3, as DNA: TGTGCCAGCAGCCCGCCGACAGGGGGCTATGAACGGTACACCTTC. This sequence joins TRBV7-3 and TRBJ1-2, with 10 nucleotides matching TRBD1. This CDR3 has 15 amino acids. Germline trimming cut 5 bases from V and 11 bases from J; bases unmatched to any gene: 14. Germline V CDR1 and CDR2: SGHTA, FQGTGA.